The T cell receptor beta chain described here comes from a study of cytomegalovirus exposure and HLA in healthy donors. Study-wide context: Most donors, roughly 82% of several hundred genotyped, fell in the Caucasian-associated ancestry cluster.

Use of 60 Vbeta and 13 Jbeta primers characterized the PCR. The assay was immunoSEQ multiplex PCR, and TCRdb's table has in-frame clones only and misses some. The sample includes 150,000 or so clones, roughly 84% of them seen just once. Trimming cost V 3 bases and J 6 bases, with 12 bases left between them. Per the germline V gene, CDR1 is MRHNA and CDR2 is SNTAGT. This CDR3 comprises 14 residues. In its sample, this clone was seen a few times. Its specificity is not known. Study-level results: In a later analysis, common viral pathogens appeared linked to several of the most significant clusters. CMV serostatus alone was available as immune exposure information. Analysis performed later found 16,000 or so TCR beta sequences associated with HLA alleles at 0.05 false discovery rate.

The chain links TRBV6-4 to TRBJ2-1; maybe TRBD1 (6 bases). The sequencing sample was made of PBMCs. The clonotype originates from a male donor in good health and CMV-seronegative. CDR3: CASSEGQGGNEQFF. In DNA, the CDR3 is TGTGCCAGCAGTGAGGGGCAAGGGGGCAATGAGCAGTTCTTC.